This T cell receptor beta chain was sequenced during a study of PD-1 blockade in mismatch repair-deficient tumors (dated by TCRdb to 2017 to 2019). The study in broad terms: The trial enrolled 86 consecutive patients with 12 to 13 mismatch repair-deficient cancer types between late 2013 and September 2016, all previously treated and progressing. Tumor-associated T cell clones in the peripheral blood of patients responding to PD-1 blockade were tracked using deep sequencing of TCR CDR3 regions.

Looking up the germline V gene yields CDR1 SGHTA and CDR2 FQGTGA. Trimmed from V: 5 bases; trimmed from J: 2 bases; junction bases lacking a gene match: 8. The CDR3 sequence holds 16 residues, the cysteine and phenylalanine included. Only the CDR3 region is kept as DNA, spanning 48 bases read in frame from base 1. The library was produced with the immunoSEQ multiplex PCR assay. TCRdb stores this immuneACCESS table with in-frame sequences only. Part of the clones is absent; in the studies checked, under half of the shortfall reflects unresolved V genes, and no reason is known for the rest. For this sample there are 15,000 to 20,000 clones; 84% appear just once. The ten largest clones represent around 1.5% of the sample. For every enrolled patient, mismatch repair deficiency was confirmed by either polymerase chain reaction or immunohistochemistry. TCR sequencing was performed for three patients who responded to pembrolizumab therapy. In the phase II trial, pembrolizumab PD-1 blockade was tested prospectively in advanced mismatch repair-deficient cancers, no matter which tissue of origin the cancers came from. Peripheral blood T cell samples were collected serially, before PD-1 blockade began and at several time points afterward. The timing of each blood sample was reported as weeks after the first dose of pembrolizumab.

What the authors observed across the whole study: After pembrolizumab, tumor-resident clones, which were often undetectable in blood before treatment, expanded rapidly and then contracted, generally ahead of radiologic responses.

Comment on this clone: No cognate antigen has been identified for it. The input lacks base qualities; no much larger clone sits a single base away.

The sequencing used PBMCs, collected 22 to 25 weeks after starting pembrolizumab. The receptor chain draws on TRBV7-3 and TRBJ2-2; 7 of the junction bases match TRBD1. This sequence was found in an adult with mismatch repair-deficient cancer. In nucleotide form, the sequence is TGTGCCAGCAGCCCAAGGGGGCCACTTAACACCGGGGAGCTGTTTTTT. Its protein is CASSPRGPLNTGELFF.